A single sample gave rise to the 32 T cell receptor beta chains below, sequenced in a study of siplizumab effects on memory and regulatory T cells. Method: immunoSEQ multiplex PCR; TCRdb's copy keeps in-frame clones and lacks some. The sample records approximately 58,000 clones, 85% to 95% being singletons. The sequenced material came from CD8+ T cells sorted from blood. Receptor source: a human donor in good health.

The chain has TRBV30 and TRBJ1-1; tentatively, D is TRBD1 (6 bases). Between the trimmed V and J ends, which lost 3 bases and 0 bases, there was a span of 14 bases. The CDR3 has 15 residues. Germline V gene lookup returns CDR1 GTSNPN and CDR2 SVGIG (reference sequence). CDR3 in amino acids: CAWREKQGLNTEAFF. CDR3 nucleotide sequence: TGTGCCTGGAGAGAAAAACAGGGCCTGAACACTGAAGCTTTCTTT.

This chain connects TRBV6-6 to TRBJ1-1; D not certain. The V gene's germline CDR1 is MNHNY and CDR2 SVGAGI (reference sequence). With 6 bases removed from V and 7 bases from J, the gap between germline ends came to 15 bases. The CDR3 is 13 amino acids. CDR3 amino acids: CASRLTSNREAFF. As DNA, the CDR3 is TGTGCCAGCAGGCTAACATCGAATCGTGAAGCTTTCTTT.

This chain connects TRBV7-6 to TRBJ2-1, with D perhaps assigned TRBD1 or TRBD2 (5 bases each). Looked up from germline, CDR1 is SGHVS and CDR2 is FNYEAQ. The V and J ends lost 0 bases and 4 bases respectively, with 16 bases between them. The CDR3 is 17 residues long. CDR3 DNA: TGTGCCAGCAGCTTAGCGCTGGGACGCACAGAATACAATGAGCAGTTCTTC. Amino acid sequence: CASSLALGRTEYNEQFF.

The CDR3 nucleotides are TGTGCCAGCAACCCCAGAGAGAAGAAGGGCTACGAGCAGTACTTC. Protein: CASNPREKKGYEQYF. V is TRBV6-5 and J is TRBJ2-7; D uncertain. The V gene lost 7 bases and the J gene lost 3 bases, with 19 bases spanning the gap. Per germline, CDR1 MNHEY and CDR2 SVGAGI. This CDR3 is 15 amino acids long.

This clone was counted only a few times. As DNA, the CDR3 is TGTGCCAGCAGCTTAGACAACAGGGGGAACACTGAAGCTTTCTTT. Translation gives CASSLDNRGNTEAFF. V gene TRBV7-8 combines with J gene TRBJ1-1; 7 bases fit TRBD1. V lost 1 base, J lost 1 base, and 3 bases stayed unmatched. The CDR3 contains 15 residues. The germline V gene has CDR1 SGHVS and CDR2 FQNEAQ.

The chain joins TRBV5-1 to TRBJ2-7; the match to TRBD1 covers 7 bases. The germline gives CDR1 SGHRS, CDR2 YFSETQ. With 1 base clipped from V and 2 bases from J, the junction kept 0 bases outside the gene matches. The CDR3 contains 13 residues. CDR3 coding DNA: TGCGCCAGCAGCTTGCAGGGGGCCTACGAGCAGTACTTC. This codes for CASSLQGAYEQYF. Full variable domain (rest looked up from reference TRBV5-1 and TRBJ2-7): KAGVTQTPRYLIKTRGQQVTLSCSPISGHRSVSWYQQTPGQGLQFLFEYFSETQRNKGNFPGRFSGRQFSNSRSEMNVSTLELGDSALYLCASSLQGAYEQYFGPGTRLTVT.

The V call is TRBV5-1, the J call TRBJ2-5, with unresolved D. Looked up from germline, CDR1 is SGHRS and CDR2 is YFSETQ. The CDR3 length is 16 residues. The ends were cut back, 1 base at V and 5 bases at J, with 18 bases in the middle. This CDR3 is CASSLSPHSPKETQYF. CDR3 nucleotides: TGCGCCAGCAGCTTGAGTCCGCACTCCCCCAAGGAGACCCAGTACTTC.

The chain has TRBV4-3 and TRBJ2-7; 10 bases line up with TRBD2. After removal of 0 bases from V and 9 bases from J, the junction contained 11 bases not matched to a gene. The length of the CDR3 is 16 residues. Germline V gene lookup returns CDR1 LGHNA and CDR2 YSLEER. The CDR3 sequence: CASSQDPLAGVGGQYF. CDR3 DNA sequence: TGCGCCAGCAGCCAAGATCCCCTAGCGGGAGTCGGGGGGCAGTACTTC.

The V call is TRBV10-2, the J call TRBJ1-1; 9 positions agree with TRBD1. The CDR3 is 15 residues long. From germline, CDR1 is WSHSY and CDR2 SAAADI. J was trimmed by 5 bases and V by 1 base; bases with no gene match: 5. This chain's CDR3 is CASSELGQGRTEAFF. Written as DNA, the CDR3 is TGCGCCAGCAGTGAGTTGGGACAGGGACGGACTGAAGCTTTCTTT.

The chain links TRBV30 to TRBJ2-7; 10 bases align to TRBD2. The CDR3 extends over 16 amino acids. V shed 5 bases, J shed 0 bases, and the junction held 10 bases outside the gene matches. Germline V CDR1 and CDR2: GTSNPN, SVGIG (reference sequence). CDR3 nucleotide sequence: TGTGCCTGGTCAACCGGACTAGCGGAGGCCTCCTACGAGCAGTACTTC. This codes for CAWSTGLAEASYEQYF.

J is TRBJ2-7 and V is TRBV5-8; D is possibly TRBD2 (6 bases). Germline CDR1 SGHTS, CDR2 YDEGEE. Trimming took off 1 base at V and 9 bases at J, with 14 bases between the two ends. CDR3 length: 13 amino acids. The CDR3 nucleotides read TGTGCCAGCAGCTTGTCGCACTCGCGGGGGCAGTACTTC. This encodes CASSLSHSRGQYF.

The chain uses TRBV27 and TRBJ2-5; D is possibly TRBD2 (5 bases). This CDR3 region has 13 residues. V gave up 4 bases and J gave up 3 bases, with 9 bases separating them. Germline V gene sequence: CDR1 MNHEY, CDR2 SMNVEV (reference sequence). CDR3 bases: TGTGCCAGCAGTTCGAAGGAGGAAGAGACCCAGTACTTC. Its protein product is CASSSKEEETQYF.

The chain links TRBV15 to TRBJ2-5, with a weak D call TRBD1 (5 bases). Trimming stripped 3 bases from V and 3 bases from J, with 11 bases between. The germline CDR1 and CDR2 sequences are LNHNV and YYDKDF (reference sequence). The CDR3 extends over 14 amino acids. As DNA, the CDR3 is TGTGCCACCAGCAGCCGGACATACGAAGAGACCCAGTACTTC. It encodes CATSSRTYEETQYF.

The chain links TRBV5-5 to TRBJ1-2, with 8 positions matching TRBD1. Trimming removed 4 bases from V and 0 bases from J; junction bases left unmatched: 11. This CDR3 comprises 17 residues. Germline CDR1 and CDR2: SGHKS and YYEKEE (reference sequence). In nucleotides, the CDR3 is TGTGCCAGCAGCCCTACCGGGACAGGAATAGCTAACTATGGCTACACCTTC. Translated, it gives CASSPTGTGIANYGYTF.

The V call is TRBV4-1, the J call TRBJ2-7; D is unclear. Germline V gene sequence: CDR1 MGHRA, CDR2 YSYEKL. V lost 0 bases to trimming and J lost 7 bases, with 7 bases between them. This CDR3 spans 12 amino acids. Here the CDR3 DNA reads TGCGCCAGCAGCCAAGATAGAGAGGAGCAGTACTTC. The encoded protein is CASSQDREEQYF.

The rearrangement joins TRBV28 to TRBJ2-5; possible D gene TRBD2, 7 bases. The CDR3 has 15 residues. The germline V gene encodes CDR1 MDHEN and CDR2 SYDVKM. V lost 3 bases to trimming and J lost 5 bases, with 16 bases between them. The CDR3 sequence: CASSFVGGARETQYF. The CDR3 nucleotides read TGTGCCAGCAGTTTCGTGGGGGGGGCCAGGGAGACCCAGTACTTC.

This clone was observed a single time. Written as DNA, the CDR3 is TGTGCCAGCACCATTTCAACCGGGGCGTACTACGAGCAGTACTTC. Its translation: CASTISTGAYYEQYF. V gene TRBV6-5 combines with J gene TRBJ2-7; the D call may be TRBD1 or TRBD2 (5 bases each). This CDR3 spans 15 amino acids. Germline V CDR1 and CDR2: MNHEY, SVGAGI. V was shortened by 7 bases and J by 3 bases, with 19 bases between the two germline ends.

The genes are TRBV27 and TRBJ2-7, with D hard to call. CDR3 length: 14 amino acids. Germline loops: CDR1 MNHEY, CDR2 SMNVEV (reference sequence). The ends were cut back, 2 bases at V and 2 bases at J, with 10 bases in the middle. CDR3 loop: CASSLGRQPYEQYF. The CDR3 DNA is TGTGCCAGCAGTTTAGGGCGGCAGCCCTACGAGCAGTACTTC.

The chain recombines TRBV7-9 with TRBJ1-4, with TRBD1 as a possible D gene (6 bases). This CDR3 has 15 residues. CDR1 and CDR2 (germline): SEHNR, FQNEAQ (reference sequence). Trimming cost V 2 bases and J 5 bases, with 12 bases left between them. CDR3 DNA sequence: TGTGCCAGCAGCTTACAGACAGGAAGGAATGAAAAACTGTTTTTT. Amino acid sequence: CASSLQTGRNEKLFF. The whole variable domain, filled in from reference TRBV7-9 and TRBJ1-4, reads DTGVSQNPRHKITKRGQNVTFRCDPISEHNRLYWYRQTLGQGPEFLTYFQNEAQLEKSRLLSDRFSAERPKGSFSTLEIQRTEQGDSAMYLCASSLQTGRNEKLFFGSGTQLSVL.

This chain connects TRBV15 to TRBJ2-7; no reliable D call. This CDR3 contains 13 residues. Germline CDR1 reads LNHNV; CDR2 reads YYDKDF (reference sequence). Trimming took 4 bases from V and 0 from J, leaving 7 bases between them. CDR3 in amino acids: CATSITDSYEQYF. The CDR3, as DNA: TGTGCCACCAGCATAACGGACTCCTACGAGCAGTACTTC.

J is TRBJ2-1 and V is TRBV11-2; 15 nucleotides agree with TRBD2. The CDR3 runs to 15 residues. Losses at the gene ends were 5 bases for V and 7 bases for J; bases not matched to a gene: 3. Germline V CDR1 and CDR2: SGHAT, FQNNGV. Written as DNA, the CDR3 is TGTGCCAGCAGCCTCGGGACTAGCGGGGGGAATGAGCAGTTCTTC. It specifies CASSLGTSGGNEQFF.

This rearrangement joins TRBV6-1 to TRBJ2-7; 8 bases line up with TRBD2. V dropped 1 base and J dropped 2; count of bases not matched to a gene: 1. Germline CDR1 reads MNHNS; CDR2 reads SASEGT. The CDR3 extends over 14 amino acids. DNA of the CDR3: TGTGCCAGCAGTGAAGGCGGGGGGACCTACGAGCAGTACTTC. It codes for CASSEGGGTYEQYF.

The CDR3 reads CASSWLTSYEQYF. CDR3 DNA sequence: TGTGCCAGCAGCTGGCTAACTTCCTACGAGCAGTACTTC. The chain uses TRBV5-4 and TRBJ2-7; D call uncertain. Per the germline V gene, CDR1 is SGHNT and CDR2 is YYREEE (reference sequence). CDR3 length equals 13 residues. V was clipped by 3 bases and J by 1 base, with 8 bases between them.

The chain uses TRBV15 and TRBJ1-5; D call uncertain. This CDR3 is 13 amino acids long. Germline CDR1 reads LNHNV; CDR2 reads YYDKDF (reference sequence). The V end lost 5 bases, the J end lost 2 bases, and 7 bases lay between the germline ends. CDR3 sequence (DNA): TGTGCCACCAGCCCAGGTCGCAATCAGCCCCAGCATTTT. Its protein product is CATSPGRNQPQHF.

The table lists this clone with a count of one. The chain recombines TRBV10-1 with TRBJ1-1; TRBD1 matches at 12 bases. From germline, CDR1 is WNHNN and CDR2 SYGVQD (reference sequence). The V and J ends lost 7 bases and 10 bases, in that order; junction bases with no gene match: 7. CDR3 length: 13 residues. The CDR3 sequence is CASTGTGGAGAFF. The CDR3 region has the DNA TGCGCCAGCACCGGGACAGGGGGCGCGGGAGCTTTCTTT.

The chain is built from TRBV9 and TRBJ2-5, with 14 bases lining up with TRBD2. The V and J ends lost 4 bases and 5 bases, in that order; junction bases with no gene match: 4. Germline CDR1 and CDR2: SGDLS and YYNGEE. There are 15 residues in the CDR3. CDR3 sequence: CASSRLAGGPETQYF. CDR3 bases: TGTGCCAGCAGCCGACTAGCGGGAGGGCCCGAGACCCAGTACTTC.

This clone appeared once. In DNA form, the CDR3 reads TGTGCCAGCAGCGTAGCGGGCGATGAGCAGTTCTTC. This gives the protein CASSVAGDEQFF. The J gene is TRBJ2-1, the V gene TRBV9; D call uncertain. CDR1 is SGDLS, CDR2 YYNGEE, per germline. Trimming shortened V by 0 bases and J by 8 bases, and 6 bases separated the two germline ends. This CDR3 has 12 amino acids.

The V call is TRBV11-3, the J call TRBJ2-3, with D perhaps matching TRBD2 (6 bases). This CDR3 spans 14 amino acids. The ends were cut back, 1 base at V and 2 bases at J, with 7 bases in the middle. The V gene's germline CDR1 is SGHNT and CDR2 YENEEA. CDR3 amino acids: CASSLAGDTDTQYF. In DNA, the CDR3 is TGTGCCAGCAGCTTAGCGGGGGACACAGATACGCAGTATTTT.

As DNA, the CDR3 is TGTGCCAGCAGCTTAGATCGTAGCGATGAGCAGTTCTTC. Encoded protein: CASSLDRSDEQFF. This chain uses TRBV13 with TRBJ2-1; possible D gene TRBD2, 5 bases. The CDR3 is 13 residues long. The germline V gene has CDR1 PRHDT and CDR2 FYEKMQ (reference sequence). The V end was cut by 1 base, the J end by 8 bases, with 9 bases between.

The gene calls are TRBV4-3 and TRBJ2-6; 8 bases match TRBD2. V gave up 5 bases and J gave up 0 bases; unmatched junction bases: 6. The length of the CDR3 is 17 residues. Germline V gives CDR1 LGHNA, CDR2 YSLEER. CDR3 sequence reads: CASSDSTSDSGANVLTF. CDR3 DNA sequence: TGCGCCAGCAGCGACTCGACTAGCGACTCTGGGGCCAACGTCCTGACTTTC.

The chain couples TRBV29-1 to TRBJ1-2, with D unresolved. Germline V gene data show CDR1 as SQVTM and CDR2 as ANQGSEA. V shed 6 bases and J shed 5 bases, with 22 bases lying between them. There are 15 residues in the CDR3. CDR3 residues: CSVLGNKPAEYGYTF. As DNA, the CDR3 is TGCAGCGTGTTAGGAAACAAGCCAGCCGAGTATGGCTACACCTTC.

V gene TRBV28 combines with J gene TRBJ1-5; no clear D gene. Germline V lookup: CDR1 MDHEN, CDR2 SYDVKM. The CDR3 has 15 residues. The ends were cut back, 7 bases at V and 0 bases at J, with 13 bases in the middle. This chain's CDR3 is CASIYERFSNQPQHF. The CDR3, as DNA: TGTGCCAGCATCTATGAGCGCTTTAGCAATCAGCCCCAGCATTTT.